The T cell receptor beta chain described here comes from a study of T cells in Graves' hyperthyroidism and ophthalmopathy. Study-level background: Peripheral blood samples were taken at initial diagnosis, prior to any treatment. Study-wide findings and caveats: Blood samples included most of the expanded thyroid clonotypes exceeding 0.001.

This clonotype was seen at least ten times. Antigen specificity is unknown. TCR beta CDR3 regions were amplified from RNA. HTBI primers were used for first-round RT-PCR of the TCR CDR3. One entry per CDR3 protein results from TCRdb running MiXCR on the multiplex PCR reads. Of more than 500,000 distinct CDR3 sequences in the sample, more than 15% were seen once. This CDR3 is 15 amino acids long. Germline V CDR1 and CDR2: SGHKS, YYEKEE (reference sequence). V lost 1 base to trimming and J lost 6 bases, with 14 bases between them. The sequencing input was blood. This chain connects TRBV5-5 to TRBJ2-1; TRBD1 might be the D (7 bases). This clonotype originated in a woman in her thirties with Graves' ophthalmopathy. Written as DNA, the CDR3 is TGTGCCAGCAGCTTGCTTCAGGGGGGAGGCAATGAGCAGTTCTTC. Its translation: CASSLLQGGGNEQFF.